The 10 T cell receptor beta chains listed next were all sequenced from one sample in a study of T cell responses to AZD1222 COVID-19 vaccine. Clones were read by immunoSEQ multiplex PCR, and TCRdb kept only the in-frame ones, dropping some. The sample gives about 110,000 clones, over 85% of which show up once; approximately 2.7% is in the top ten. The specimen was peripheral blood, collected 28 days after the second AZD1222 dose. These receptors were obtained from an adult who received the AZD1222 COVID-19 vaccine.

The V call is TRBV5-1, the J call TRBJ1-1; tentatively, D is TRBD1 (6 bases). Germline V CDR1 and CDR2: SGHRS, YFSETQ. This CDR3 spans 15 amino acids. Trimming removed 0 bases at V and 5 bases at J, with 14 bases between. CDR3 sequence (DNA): TGCGCCAGCAGCTTGGCCTGGGGGGCGGGGACTGAAGCTTTCTTT. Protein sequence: CASSLAWGAGTEAFF.

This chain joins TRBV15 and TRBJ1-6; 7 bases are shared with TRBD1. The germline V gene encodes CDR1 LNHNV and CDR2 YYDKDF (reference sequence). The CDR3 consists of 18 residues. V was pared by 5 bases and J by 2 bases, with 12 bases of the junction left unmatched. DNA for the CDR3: TGTGCCACCAGCGGGGAACCGACAGGGTTCACCTATAATTCACCCCTCCACTTT. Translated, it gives CATSGEPTGFTYNSPLHF.

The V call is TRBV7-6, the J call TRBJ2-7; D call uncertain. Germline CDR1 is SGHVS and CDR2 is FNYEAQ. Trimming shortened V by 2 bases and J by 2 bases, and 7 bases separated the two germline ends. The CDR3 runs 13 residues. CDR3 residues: CASSLYATYEQYF. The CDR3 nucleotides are TGTGCCAGCAGCTTATACGCCACCTACGAGCAGTACTTC.

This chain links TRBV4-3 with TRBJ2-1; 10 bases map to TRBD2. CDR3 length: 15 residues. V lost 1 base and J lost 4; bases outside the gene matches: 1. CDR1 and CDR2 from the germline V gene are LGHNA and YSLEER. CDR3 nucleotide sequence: TGCGCCAGCAGCCAAGCTAGCGGGGGTTACAATGAGCAGTTCTTC. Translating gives CASSQASGGYNEQFF.

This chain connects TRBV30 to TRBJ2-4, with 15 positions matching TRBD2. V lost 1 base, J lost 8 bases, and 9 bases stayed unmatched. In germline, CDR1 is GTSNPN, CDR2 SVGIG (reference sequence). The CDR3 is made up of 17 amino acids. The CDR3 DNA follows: TGTGCCTGGAGTGCACCCGGACTAGCGGGGGGGACGGACATTCAGTACTTC. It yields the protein CAWSAPGLAGGTDIQYF.

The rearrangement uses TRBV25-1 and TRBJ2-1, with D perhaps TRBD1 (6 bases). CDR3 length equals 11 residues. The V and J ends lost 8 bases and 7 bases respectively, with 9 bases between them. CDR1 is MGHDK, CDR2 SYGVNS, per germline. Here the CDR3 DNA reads TGTGCCAGCGGCAGGGGTAATGAGCAGTTCTTC. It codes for CASGRGNEQFF.

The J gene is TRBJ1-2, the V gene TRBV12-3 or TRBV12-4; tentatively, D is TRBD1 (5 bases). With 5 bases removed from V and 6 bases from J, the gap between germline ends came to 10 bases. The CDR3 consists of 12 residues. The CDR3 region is CASSPGNNGYTF. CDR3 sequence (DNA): TGTGCCAGCAGTCCAGGGAATAATGGCTACACCTTC.

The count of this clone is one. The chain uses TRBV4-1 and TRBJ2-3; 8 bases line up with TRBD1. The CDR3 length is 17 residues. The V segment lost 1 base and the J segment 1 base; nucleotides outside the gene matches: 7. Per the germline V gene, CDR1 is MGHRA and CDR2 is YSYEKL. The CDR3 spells CASSQVQGASGTDTQYF. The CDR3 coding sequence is TGCGCCAGCAGCCAAGTTCAGGGGGCCTCGGGCACAGATACGCAGTATTTT.

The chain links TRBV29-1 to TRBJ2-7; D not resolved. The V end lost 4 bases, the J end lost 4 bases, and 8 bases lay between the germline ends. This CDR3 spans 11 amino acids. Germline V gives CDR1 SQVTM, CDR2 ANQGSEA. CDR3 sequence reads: CSVVRGYEQYF. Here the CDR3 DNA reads TGCAGCGTTGTACGTGGGTACGAGCAGTACTTC.

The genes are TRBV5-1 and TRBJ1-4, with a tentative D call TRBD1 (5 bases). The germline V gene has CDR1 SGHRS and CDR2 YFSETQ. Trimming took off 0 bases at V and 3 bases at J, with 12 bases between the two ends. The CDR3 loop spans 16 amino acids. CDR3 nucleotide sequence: TGCGCCAGCAGCTTGGAGATCTGGGGGTCTAATGAAAAACTGTTTTTT. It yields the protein CASSLEIWGSNEKLFF.